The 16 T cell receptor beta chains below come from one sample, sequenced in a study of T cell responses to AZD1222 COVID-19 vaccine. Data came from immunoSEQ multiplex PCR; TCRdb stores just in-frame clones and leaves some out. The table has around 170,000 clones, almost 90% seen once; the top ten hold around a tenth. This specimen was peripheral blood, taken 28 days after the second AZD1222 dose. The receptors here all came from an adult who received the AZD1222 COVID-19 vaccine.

The CDR3 loop reads CASSWTGYNEQFF. Here the CDR3 DNA reads TGCGCCAGCAGCTGGACAGGCTACAATGAGCAGTTCTTC. The gene calls are TRBV5-1 and TRBJ2-1, with TRBD1 identical over 7 bases. The J segment lost 3 bases and the V segment lost 3 bases, leaving 0 bases of the junction unmatched. Germline V gene sequence: CDR1 SGHRS, CDR2 YFSETQ. This CDR3 region has 13 residues. Full variable domain (rest looked up from reference TRBV5-1 and TRBJ2-1): KAGVTQTPRYLIKTRGQQVTLSCSPISGHRSVSWYQQTPGQGLQFLFEYFSETQRNKGNFPGRFSGRQFSNSRSEMNVSTLELGDSALYLCASSWTGYNEQFFGPGTRLTVL.

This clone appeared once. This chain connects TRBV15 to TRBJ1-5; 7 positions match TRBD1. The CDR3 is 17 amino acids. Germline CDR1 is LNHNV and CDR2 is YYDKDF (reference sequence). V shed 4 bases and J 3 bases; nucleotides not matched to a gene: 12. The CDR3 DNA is TGTGCCACCAGCACACCAAAGGGGCAGGGGGTCAATCAGCCCCAGCATTTT. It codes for CATSTPKGQGVNQPQHF.

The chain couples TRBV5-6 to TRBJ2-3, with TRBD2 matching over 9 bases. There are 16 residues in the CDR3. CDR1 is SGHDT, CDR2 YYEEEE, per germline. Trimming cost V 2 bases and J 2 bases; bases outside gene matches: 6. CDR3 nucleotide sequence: TGTGCCAGCAGCTTAAGACTAGCGGAAAACACAGATACGCAGTATTTT. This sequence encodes CASSLRLAENTDTQYF.

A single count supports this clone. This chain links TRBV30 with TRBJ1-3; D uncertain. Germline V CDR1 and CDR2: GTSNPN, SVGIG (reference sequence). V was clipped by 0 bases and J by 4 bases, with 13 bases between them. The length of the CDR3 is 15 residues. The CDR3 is CAWSVSGFQGNTIYF. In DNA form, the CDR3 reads TGTGCCTGGAGTGTATCGGGGTTTCAGGGAAACACCATATATTTT.

The CDR3 DNA reads TGTGCCAGCAGCTTAGCACCGAACACCGGGGAGCTGTTTTTT. It yields the protein CASSLAPNTGELFF. The V and J genes are TRBV7-9 and TRBJ2-2, with unresolved D. Germline-derived CDR1 and CDR2 are SEHNR and FQNEAQ (reference sequence). Between the trimmed V and J ends, which lost 0 bases and 0 bases, there was a span of 2 bases. There are 14 residues in the CDR3.

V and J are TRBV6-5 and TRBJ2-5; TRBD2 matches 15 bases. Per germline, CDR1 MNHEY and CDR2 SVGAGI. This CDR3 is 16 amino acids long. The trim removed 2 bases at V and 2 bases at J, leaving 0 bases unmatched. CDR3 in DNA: TGTGCCAGCAGTTACGGGACTAGCGGGGGGCAAGAGACCCAGTACTTC. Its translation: CASSYGTSGGQETQYF.

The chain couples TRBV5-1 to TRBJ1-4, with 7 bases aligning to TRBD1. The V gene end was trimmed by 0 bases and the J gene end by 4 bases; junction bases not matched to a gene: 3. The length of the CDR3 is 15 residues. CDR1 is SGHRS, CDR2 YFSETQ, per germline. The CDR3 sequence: CASSLAQGRNEKLFF. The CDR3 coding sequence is TGCGCCAGCAGCTTGGCACAGGGGCGTAATGAAAAACTGTTTTTT.

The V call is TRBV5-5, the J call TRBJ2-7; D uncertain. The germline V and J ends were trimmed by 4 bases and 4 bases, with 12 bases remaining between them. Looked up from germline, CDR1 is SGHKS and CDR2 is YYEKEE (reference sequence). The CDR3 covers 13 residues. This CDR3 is CASSITVRYEQYF. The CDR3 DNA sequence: TGTGCCAGCAGCATAACGGTCAGATACGAGCAGTACTTC.

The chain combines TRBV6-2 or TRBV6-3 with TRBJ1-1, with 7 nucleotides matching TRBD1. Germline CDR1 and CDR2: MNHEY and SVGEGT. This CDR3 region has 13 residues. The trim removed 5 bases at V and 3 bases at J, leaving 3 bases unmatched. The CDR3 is CASSRTGDTEAFF. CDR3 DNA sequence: TGTGCCAGCAGTCGAACAGGGGACACTGAAGCTTTCTTT.

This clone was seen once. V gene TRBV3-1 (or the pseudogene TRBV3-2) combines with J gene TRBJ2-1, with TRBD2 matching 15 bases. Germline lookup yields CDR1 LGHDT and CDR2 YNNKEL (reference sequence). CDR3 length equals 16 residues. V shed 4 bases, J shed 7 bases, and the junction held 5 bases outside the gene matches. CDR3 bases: TGTGCCAGCAGCCCTGGACTAGCGGGGGGGCAGAATGAGCAGTTCTTC. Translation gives CASSPGLAGGQNEQFF.

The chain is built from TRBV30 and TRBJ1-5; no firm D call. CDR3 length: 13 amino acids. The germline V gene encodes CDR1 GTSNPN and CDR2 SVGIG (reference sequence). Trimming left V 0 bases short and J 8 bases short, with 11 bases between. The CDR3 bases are TGTGCCTGGAGTGTGAATCGCGGAGAGCCCCAGCATTTT. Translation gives CAWSVNRGEPQHF. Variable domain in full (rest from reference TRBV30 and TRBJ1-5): SQTIHQWPATLVQPVGSPLSLECTVEGTSNPNLYWYRQAAGRGLQLLFYSVGIGQISSEVPQNLSASRPQDRQFILSSKKLLLSDSGFYLCAWSVNRGEPQHFGDGTRLSIL.

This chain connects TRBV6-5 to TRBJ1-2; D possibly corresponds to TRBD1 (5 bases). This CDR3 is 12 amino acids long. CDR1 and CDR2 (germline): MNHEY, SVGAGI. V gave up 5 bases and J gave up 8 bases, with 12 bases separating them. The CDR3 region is CASSRGGSGYTF. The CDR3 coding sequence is TGTGCCAGCAGTCGCGGGGGAAGCGGCTACACCTTC.

CDR3 in DNA: TGCAGCGCGATGGGGGGGGCCAACTATGGCTACACCTTC. This translates into CSAMGGANYGYTF. The chain employs TRBV29-1 and TRBJ1-2; D possibly corresponds to TRBD1 (6 bases). Deletions cut 7 bases from V and 2 bases from J, with 14 bases between. The germline V gene encodes CDR1 SQVTM and CDR2 ANQGSEA. The CDR3 covers 13 residues.

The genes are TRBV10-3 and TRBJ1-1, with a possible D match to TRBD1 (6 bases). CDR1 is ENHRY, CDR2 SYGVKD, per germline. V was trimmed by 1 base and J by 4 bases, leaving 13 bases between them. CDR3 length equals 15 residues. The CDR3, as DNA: TGTGCCATCAGTGAGTGGTCAGGGGATTTCACTGAAGCTTTCTTT. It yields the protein CAISEWSGDFTEAFF.

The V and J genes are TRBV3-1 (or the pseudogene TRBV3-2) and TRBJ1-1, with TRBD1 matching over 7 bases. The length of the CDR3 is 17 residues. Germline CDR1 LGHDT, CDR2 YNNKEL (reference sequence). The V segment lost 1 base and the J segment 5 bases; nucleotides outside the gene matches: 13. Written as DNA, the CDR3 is TGTGCCAGCAGCCAAGTTCGCGCAGGGGGACCGATAACTGAAGCTTTCTTT. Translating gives CASSQVRAGGPITEAFF.

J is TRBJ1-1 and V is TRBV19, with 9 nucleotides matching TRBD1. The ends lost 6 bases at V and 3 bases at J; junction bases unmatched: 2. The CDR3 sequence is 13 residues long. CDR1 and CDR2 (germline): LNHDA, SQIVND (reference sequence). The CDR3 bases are TGTGCCAGTAGCCGGGACAGGGACACTGAAGCTTTCTTT. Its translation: CASSRDRDTEAFF.